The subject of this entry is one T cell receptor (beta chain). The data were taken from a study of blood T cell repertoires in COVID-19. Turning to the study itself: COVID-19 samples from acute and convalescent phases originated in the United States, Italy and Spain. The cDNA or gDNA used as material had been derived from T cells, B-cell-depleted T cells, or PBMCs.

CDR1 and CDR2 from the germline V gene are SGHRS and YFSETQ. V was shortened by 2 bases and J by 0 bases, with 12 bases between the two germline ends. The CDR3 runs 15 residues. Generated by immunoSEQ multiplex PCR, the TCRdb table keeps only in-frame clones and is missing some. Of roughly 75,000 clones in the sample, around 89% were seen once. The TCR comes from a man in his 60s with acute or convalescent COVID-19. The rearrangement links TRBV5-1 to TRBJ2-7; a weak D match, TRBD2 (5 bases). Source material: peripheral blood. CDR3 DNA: TGCGCCAGCAGCTTCAGCCCCGAGGGCTCCTACGAGCAGTACTTC. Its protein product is CASSFSPEGSYEQYF. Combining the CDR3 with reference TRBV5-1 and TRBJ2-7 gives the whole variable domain KAGVTQTPRYLIKTRGQQVTLSCSPISGHRSVSWYQQTPGQGLQFLFEYFSETQRNKGNFPGRFSGRQFSNSRSEMNVSTLELGDSALYLCASSFSPEGSYEQYFGPGTRLTVT.